This T cell receptor beta chain was captured by sequencing in a study of shared clonotypes between healthy human individuals. Study results and limitations: The sharing of roughly 5% of naive CD4 clonotypes was seen across a few donors. Non-shared clonotypes had lower generation probabilities than clonotypes shared by all four sorted-subset donors.

Germline V lookup: CDR1 SEHNR, CDR2 FQNEAQ (reference sequence). There are 14 residues in the CDR3. After removal of 5 bases from V and 5 bases from J, the junction contained 8 bases not matched to a gene. As regards this clone: Its cognate antigen is unknown.

Donors included only healthy HIV-negative adults lacking recent acute infections or vaccinations. Sorted-subset replicate PCR reactions were performed with approximately 190 ng DNA, corresponding to tens of thousands of T cell genomes. Profiling relied on immunoSEQ multiplex PCR, and the TCRdb table lists in-frame clones only, not all of them. The table has 800,000 to 1,200,000 clones, approximately 80% seen once. Material for sequencing was memory CD4+ T cells from PBMCs. Subset described: CD45RA-negative fraction. This TCR was recovered from a man aged 18 to 30 in good health. Some clones in this sample may be carry-over from other donors' samples. The rearrangement links TRBV7-9 to TRBJ2-5; 7 bases are shared with TRBD1. CDR3 loop: CASSRRQGQETQYF. In DNA form, the CDR3 reads TGTGCCAGCAGCCGCCGACAGGGACAGGAGACCCAGTACTTC.